These 9 T cell receptor beta chains came from one sample sequenced in a study of T cell responses to AZD1222 COVID-19 vaccine (dated by TCRdb to the early 2020s). Receptor libraries were prepared by the immunoSEQ multiplex PCR assay. The immuneACCESS repertoire file appears here via TCRdb, limited to in-frame rearrangements. These files lack a portion of the clones; in checked studies, under half of the deficit traces to unresolved V genes, and the cause of the others is not known. Present in this sample are 100,000 to 150,000 clones, about nine tenths of which were seen just once. About 4.7% of the sample belongs to the ten largest clones. Explained via the paper, the time point label denotes: baseline before first vaccination. Sequenced material: peripheral blood, taken on day 0 of AZD1222 vaccination. These receptors were taken from an adult in good health.

V usage is TRBV28 and J usage is TRBJ1-6; 8 positions match TRBD1. From germline, CDR1 is MDHEN and CDR2 SYDVKM. The CDR3 has 15 residues. Trimming took 4 bases from V and 7 from J; bases not matched to a gene: 6. In DNA form, the CDR3 reads TGTGCCAGCAGTTCTAGACAGGGGCAAAATTCACCCCTCCACTTT. This gives the protein CASSSRQGQNSPLHF.

This sequence joins TRBV9 and TRBJ1-4, with a weak D call TRBD1 (6 bases). The germline V gene has CDR1 SGDLS and CDR2 YYNGEE. CDR3 length: 15 residues. V was shortened by 4 bases and J by 0 bases, with 10 bases between the two germline ends. The CDR3 nucleotides read TGTGCCAGCAGCCCCACAGGGACAACTAATGAAAAACTGTTTTTT. Its protein is CASSPTGTTNEKLFF.

The rearrangement links TRBV7-9 to TRBJ1-5; 9 nucleotides line up with TRBD1. CDR1 and CDR2 (germline): SEHNR, FQNEAQ (reference sequence). Trimming at V came to 5 bases and at J to 5 bases, leaving 4 bases not matched to a gene. This CDR3 region has 14 residues. In DNA form, the CDR3 reads TGTGCCAGCAGCGCACAGGGGGCCTATCAGCCCCAGCATTTT. Amino acid sequence: CASSAQGAYQPQHF.

The chain carries TRBV7-9 and TRBJ2-1, with no clear D. Trimming pared 1 base from V and 3 bases from J, leaving 16 bases between. There are 17 residues in the CDR3. The germline gives CDR1 SEHNR, CDR2 FQNEAQ (reference sequence). Written as DNA, the CDR3 is TGTGCCAGCAGCTTAGGGCCCCCGCTACCGCACTACAATGAGCAGTTCTTC. Protein: CASSLGPPLPHYNEQFF.

J is TRBJ2-5 and V is TRBV7-8; D is ambiguous. Germline V lookup: CDR1 SGHVS, CDR2 FQNEAQ. V lost 2 bases to trimming and J lost 4 bases, with 14 bases between them. The length of the CDR3 is 15 residues. The CDR3: CASSLTGGRGETQYF. CDR3 DNA sequence: TGTGCCAGCAGCTTAACGGGCGGCCGAGGAGAGACCCAGTACTTC.

The chain has TRBV4-1 and TRBJ1-6, with D possibly matching TRBD1 (5 bases). V was trimmed by 4 bases and J by 6 bases, leaving 10 bases between them. This CDR3 is built from 14 residues. From germline, CDR1 is MGHRA and CDR2 YSYEKL. The CDR3 nucleotides are TGCGCCAGCAGCCCGGGACCTCGTAATTCACCCCTCCACTTT. Translation: CASSPGPRNSPLHF.

In the case of this clone: This sample includes further DNA sequences coding for the same CDR3. V usage is TRBV24-1 and J usage is TRBJ2-7; 11 positions agree with TRBD2. The V gene end was trimmed by 1 base and the J gene end by 2 bases; junction bases not matched to a gene: 3. This CDR3 contains 16 residues. CDR1 is KGHDR and CDR2 is SFDVKD in the germline V gene. CDR3 DNA: TGTGCCACCAGTGATTTTGGGACTAGCGGCACCTACGAGCAGTACTTC. It translates to CATSDFGTSGTYEQYF.

The rearrangement joins TRBV7-6 to TRBJ2-1, with TRBD2 matching 8 bases. V shed 2 bases, J shed 5 bases, and the junction held 8 bases outside the gene matches. From germline, CDR1 is SGHVS and CDR2 FNYEAQ. CDR3 length: 16 amino acids. CDR3 residues: CASSLLVLAVDNEQFF. Written as DNA, the CDR3 is TGTGCCAGCAGCTTATTAGTACTAGCGGTAGACAATGAGCAGTTCTTC.

This clone was recorded a few times. The gene calls are TRBV7-9 and TRBJ2-1; 14 bases align to TRBD2. With V trimmed by 5 bases and J by 8 bases, 8 bases remained unmatched. Looked up from germline, CDR1 is SEHNR and CDR2 is FQNEAQ (reference sequence). The CDR3 is 16 residues long. The CDR3 protein is CASSPGTSGSPDEQFF. CDR3 nucleotides: TGTGCCAGCAGCCCCGGGACTAGCGGGAGTCCGGATGAGCAGTTCTTC.